This paragraph covers one T cell receptor beta chain sequence. The antigen is not known. This CDR3 is built from 14 residues. With 2 bases clipped from V and 7 bases from J, the junction kept 4 bases outside the gene matches. Germline CDR1 reads MDHEN; CDR2 reads SYDVKM. This record comes from a study of shared clonotypes between healthy human individuals. Study-wide background: Participating donors consisted of two women and a few men aged 18 to 49. Study-level results: Sampling used blood alone; tissue repertoires probably differ.

This was a deep-level run. This table comes from immunoSEQ multiplex PCR, and its TCRdb copy is limited to in-frame clones, with some not included. The data show 2 million to 2.5 million clones, with 93% seen just once and about 0.39% held by the top ten. What was sequenced was naive CD4+ T cells from PBMCs. The subset is: CD45RA+ positively selected. The genes are TRBV28 and TRBJ1-2; TRBD1 aligns across 10 bases. The clonotype comes from a man aged 18 to 29 in good health. Some clones in this sample may be carry-over from other donors' samples. The CDR3 is CASSLPRQGAGYTF. For the CDR3, the DNA is TGTGCCAGCAGTTTACCTCGACAGGGGGCTGGCTACACCTTC.